Listed here are 25 T cell receptor beta chains from one sample, sequenced in a study of T cells in Graves' hyperthyroidism and ophthalmopathy. From RNA transcripts, TCR beta CDR3 regions were amplified. Carried out on the TCR CDR3, a first-round RT-PCR used the HTBI primer set. TCRdb called the multiplex PCR reads again in MiXCR, with one record for every CDR3 protein. The sample lists roughly 570,000 distinct CDR3 sequences; less than 20% were seen once. Sequencing was performed on blood. All receptors come from a woman in her thirties with Graves' hyperthyroidism.

This clonotype turned up a few times. The CDR3 loop reads CASSESMAVAFF. CDR3 sequence (DNA): TGCGCCAGCAGTGAGTCTATGGCAGTGGCTTTCTTT. The chain joins TRBV10-2 to TRBJ1-1; D unresolved. The V and J ends lost 0 bases and 11 bases respectively, with 10 bases between them. The CDR3 covers 12 residues. CDR1 is WSHSY and CDR2 is SAAADI in the germline V gene.

This clonotype has at least ten counts. The V gene is TRBV7-2, the J gene TRBJ2-3; 8 bases map to TRBD2. The CDR3 totals 17 residues. The V gene end was trimmed by 5 bases and the J gene end by 4 bases; junction bases not matched to a gene: 14. The germline V gene encodes CDR1 SGHTA and CDR2 FQGNSA. The CDR3 coding sequence is TGTGCCAGCAGCGACCGGTGGGTAGCGGGATCGGCAGATACGCAGTATTTT. It is translated as CASSDRWVAGSADTQYF.

This clonotype has ten or more counts. The V and J genes are TRBV7-6 and TRBJ2-1; weak D call: TRBD2 (6 bases). V dropped 1 base and J dropped 7 bases, with 11 bases sitting between them. The length of the CDR3 is 14 residues. Germline V gene data show CDR1 as SGHVS and CDR2 as FNYEAQ. This CDR3 reads CASSLGRDGNEQFF. CDR3 nucleotide sequence: TGTGCCAGCAGCTTAGGGCGGGACGGTAATGAGCAGTTCTTC. The complete variable domain, with remaining parts taken from reference TRBV7-6 and TRBJ2-1, reads GAGVSQSPRYKVTKRGQDVALRCDPISGHVSLYWYRQALGQGPEFLTYFNYEAQQDKSGLPNDRFSAERPEGSISTLTIQRTEQRDSAMYRCASSLGRDGNEQFFGPGTRLTVL.

J is TRBJ1-5 and V is TRBV6-2 or TRBV6-3; TRBD1 agrees at 10 bases. The CDR3 is made up of 17 amino acids. The ends lost 5 bases at V and 4 bases at J; junction bases unmatched: 11. Germline CDR1 reads MNHEY; CDR2 reads SVGEGT. The CDR3 protein is CASSPNRDRGRNQPQHF. The CDR3 DNA follows: TGTGCCAGCAGTCCAAACCGGGACAGGGGTCGTAATCAGCCCCAGCATTTT.

This clonotype was seen just once. The junction does not match germline at one end; this may be a read error. The rearrangement links TRBV6-5 to TRBJ2-2, with D possibly TRBD1 on 6 matching bases. Germline CDR1 MNHEY, CDR2 SVGAGI. This CDR3 is built from 16 residues. The CDR3 region has the DNA TGTGCCAGCAGTTATGTTTGGGGGCTGGTCACCGGGAAGCTGTTTTTT. This translates into CASSYVWGLVTGKLFF.

This clonotype has just one count. A much larger clone lies a single base off, so this may be a read error. The chain recombines TRBV6-2 or TRBV6-3 with TRBJ1-1, with 8 bases that match TRBD1. CDR1 is MNHEY and CDR2 is SVGEGT in the germline V gene. The CDR3 covers 15 residues. The junction had 10 bases not matched to a gene; V was cut back by 10 bases and J by 0 bases. The CDR3 DNA sequence: TGTGCCAACAGGCCGCCGGGACAGGTGAACACTGAAGCTTTCTTT. Its translation: CANRPPGQVNTEAFF.

This clonotype was found many times. This chain connects TRBV18 to TRBJ2-1; a possible D gene is TRBD2 (5 bases). V shed 3 bases and J shed 10 bases, with 19 bases lying between them. The CDR3 is 15 amino acids. In germline, CDR1 is KGHSH, CDR2 LQKENI. The CDR3 nucleotides are TGTGCCAGCTCACCTCCGGACCGACGGGGTTCCGAGCAGTTCTTC. This sequence encodes CASSPPDRRGSEQFF.

This clonotype was seen at least ten times. The rearrangement uses TRBV28 and TRBJ1-3; D is undetermined. The CDR3 has 14 amino acids. Trimming took 2 bases from V and 4 from J, leaving 9 bases between them. CDR1 MDHEN and CDR2 SYDVKM come from the germline V gene. The CDR3 coding sequence is TGTGCCAGCAGTTTACAAAGGGCGGGAAACACCATATATTTT. It codes for CASSLQRAGNTIYF.

This clonotype was seen ten or more times. The chain links TRBV28 to TRBJ2-7, with TRBD1 matching 9 bases. The length of the CDR3 is 16 residues. From germline, CDR1 is MDHEN and CDR2 SYDVKM. V was pared by 4 bases and J by 2 bases, with 9 bases of the junction left unmatched. The CDR3 DNA is TGTGCCAGCAGTTCGCCGGGGACAGGGTCCCCCTACGAGCAGTACTTC. Translation: CASSSPGTGSPYEQYF.

This clonotype has more than one count but fewer than ten. The chain couples TRBV10-3 to TRBJ2-1; 9 nucleotides align to TRBD2. The CDR3 consists of 14 residues. The germline CDR1 and CDR2 sequences are ENHRY and SYGVKD. The V gene end was trimmed by 7 bases and the J gene end by 7 bases; junction bases not matched to a gene: 8. CDR3 coding DNA: TGTGCCATCACGACTAGCGGAACAAAAAATGAGCAGTTCTTC. This encodes CAITTSGTKNEQFF.

The chain combines TRBV6-1 with TRBJ1-4; a possible D gene is TRBD1 (6 bases). There are 14 residues in the CDR3. Germline CDR1 is MNHNS and CDR2 is SASEGT. Trimming pared 6 bases from V and 8 bases from J, leaving 16 bases between. The DNA of the CDR3 is TGTGCCAGCAGAACAGGGAAGGGTAGAGAAAAACTGTTTTTT. It yields the protein CASRTGKGREKLFF.

This clonotype occurred a few times. V gene TRBV12-5 combines with J gene TRBJ1-2; no firm D call. Germline lookup yields CDR1 LGHNT and CDR2 FRNRAP. Trimming took 3 bases from V and 5 from J, leaving 19 bases between them. CDR3 length: 16 residues. The CDR3, as DNA: TGTGCTAGTGGTTTAGCGGAATTGGCCCCCGGGTATGGCTACACCTTC. Its translation is CASGLAELAPGYGYTF. Using reference TRBV12-5 and TRBJ1-2 for the parts outside the CDR3, the full variable domain is DARVTQTPRHKVTEMGQEVTMRCQPILGHNTVFWYRQTMMQGLELLAYFRNRAPLDDSGMPKDRFSAEMPDATLATLKIQPSEPRDSAVYFCASGLAELAPGYGYTFGSGTRLTVV.

This clonotype was seen a handful of times. This rearrangement joins TRBV2 to TRBJ2-7; TRBD1 matches 8 bases. The CDR3 extends over 13 amino acids. Germline V gene lookup returns CDR1 SNHLY and CDR2 FYNNEI. The trim removed 6 bases at V and 6 bases at J, leaving 7 bases unmatched. The CDR3 loop is CASRGQGTGEQYF. CDR3 nucleotides: TGTGCCAGCAGAGGACAGGGTACAGGCGAGCAGTACTTC.

This clonotype has at least ten counts. This chain connects TRBV11-2 to TRBJ2-1, with 9 bases that match TRBD2. From germline, CDR1 is SGHAT and CDR2 FQNNGV. Unmatched junction bases numbered 7, after V lost 6 bases and J lost 4 bases. The CDR3 extends over 15 amino acids. The CDR3 sequence is CASRSGTSRYNEQFF. Here the CDR3 DNA reads TGTGCCAGCAGGTCCGGGACTAGCAGATACAATGAGCAGTTCTTC.

This clonotype was seen ten or more times. The chain combines TRBV27 with TRBJ2-7; the match to TRBD1 covers 9 bases. After removal of 2 bases from V and 7 bases from J, the junction contained 15 bases not matched to a gene. The CDR3 contains 17 residues. Germline V gene sequence: CDR1 MNHEY, CDR2 SMNVEV (reference sequence). The CDR3 region is CASSLRRGGTGPSEQYF. CDR3 nucleotide sequence: TGTGCCAGCAGTTTAAGACGTGGGGGGACAGGGCCCTCTGAGCAGTACTTC.

The chain employs TRBV5-1 and TRBJ2-1, with D perhaps being TRBD1 or TRBD2 (7 bases each). The tail of the sequence fits TRBJ2-7 better, so the J call may be wrong. CDR1 and CDR2 from the germline V gene are SGHRS and YFSETQ. There are 16 residues in the CDR3. CDR3 DNA sequence: TGCGCCAGCAGCCCAGGGGGGGGTTTCTCCTACAATGAGCAGTACTTC. Protein sequence: CASSPGGGFSYNEQYF.

This clonotype was detected a few times. The chain links TRBV4-1 to TRBJ1-1; D is unclear. Trimming cost V 7 bases and J 0 bases, with 15 bases left between them. CDR1 is MGHRA, CDR2 YSYEKL, per germline. The CDR3 sequence is 15 residues long. The CDR3 spells CASTSMPQMNTEAFF. The CDR3, as DNA: TGCGCCAGCACTTCAATGCCGCAGATGAACACTGAAGCTTTCTTT.

The chain couples TRBV19 to TRBJ1-2, with TRBD1 as a possible D gene (5 bases). The length of the CDR3 is 15 residues. V was cut by 9 bases and J by 2 bases, with 19 bases left in between. Germline values: CDR1 LNHDA, CDR2 SQIVND (reference sequence). CDR3: CASRVGGAGNYGYTF. As DNA, the CDR3 is TGTGCCAGCCGAGTAGGTGGGGCAGGGAACTATGGCTACACCTTC. Variable domain in full (rest from reference TRBV19 and TRBJ1-2): DGGITQSPKYLFRKEGQNVTLSCEQNLNHDAMYWYRQDPGQGLRLIYYSQIVNDFQKGDIAEGYSVSREKKESFPLTVTSAQKNPTAFYLCASRVGGAGNYGYTFGSGTRLTVV.

V gene TRBV6-1 combines with J gene TRBJ2-3, with D possibly being TRBD1 (6 bases). Germline CDR1 reads MNHNS; CDR2 reads SASEGT. The CDR3 length is 13 residues. Deletions cut 3 bases from V and 9 bases from J, with 13 bases between. The chain's CDR3 is CASSDLQGGTQYF. CDR3 DNA sequence: TGTGCCAGCAGTGACCTACAGGGTGGGACGCAGTATTTT.

This clonotype was seen a few times. This chain connects TRBV9 to TRBJ2-1, with TRBD2 matching over 11 bases. The CDR3 covers 15 residues. Unmatched junction bases numbered 7, after V lost 1 base and J lost 10 bases. Germline lookup yields CDR1 SGDLS and CDR2 YYNGEE. CDR3 sequence: CASSVTSGSLGEQFF. The CDR3 coding sequence is TGTGCCAGCAGCGTAACTAGCGGGAGTCTCGGGGAGCAGTTCTTC.

Note on this clonotype: Possible read error: a much larger clone is one base away. This rearrangement joins TRBV11-2 to TRBJ2-7; 10 positions agree with TRBD2. The CDR3 totals 15 residues. Per germline, CDR1 SGHAT and CDR2 FQNNGV. With V trimmed by 5 bases and J by 6 bases, 10 bases remained unmatched. The CDR3 sequence is CASSRHASGSGEQYF. DNA of the CDR3: TGTGCCAGCAGCCGACACGCTAGCGGGAGTGGCGAGCAGTACTTC.

This clonotype was observed a few times. This chain connects TRBV7-9 to TRBJ2-1, with a tentative D call TRBD2 (5 bases). Trimming removed 2 bases at V and 0 bases at J, with 20 bases between. Germline assignment: CDR1 SEHNR and CDR2 FQNEAQ (reference sequence). The CDR3 runs to 19 residues. The DNA for the CDR3 is TGTGCCAGCAGCTTACGGACTGGCACAGCCACTAGCTCCTACAATGAGCAGTTCTTC. Translation: CASSLRTGTATSSYNEQFF.

This clonotype came up a few times. The V and J genes are TRBV30 and TRBJ1-2; 10 nucleotides align to TRBD1. Per the germline V gene, CDR1 is GTSNPN and CDR2 is SVGIG (reference sequence). The trim removed 3 bases at V and 8 bases at J, leaving 6 bases unmatched. There are 13 residues in the CDR3. The CDR3 protein is CAWRADRGEGYTF. The CDR3 coding sequence is TGTGCCTGGAGGGCGGACAGGGGGGAAGGCTACACCTTC.

At least ten counts were recorded for this clonotype. This chain uses TRBV11-2 with TRBJ1-1, with D maybe TRBD1 (5 bases). Germline lookup yields CDR1 SGHAT and CDR2 FQNNGV. The CDR3 totals 16 residues. The V end lost 2 bases, the J end lost 2 bases, and 15 bases lay between the germline ends. DNA for the CDR3: TGTGCCAGCAGCTTATCACAGGAGGAGAGAAACACTGAAGCTTTCTTT. This gives the protein CASSLSQEERNTEAFF.

This clonotype came up a few times. The gene calls are TRBV7-3 and TRBJ1-1; D is unresolved. CDR3 length: 14 residues. Germline V gene sequence: CDR1 SGHTA, CDR2 FQGTGA. V was clipped by 1 base and J by 4 bases, with 10 bases between them. CDR3 in amino acids: CASSLNGVGTEAFF. Here the CDR3 DNA reads TGTGCCAGCAGCTTAAACGGGGTTGGCACTGAAGCTTTCTTT.